This TCR beta chain comes out of a study of blood T cell repertoires in COVID-19. The protocol was immunoSEQ multiplex PCR, while the TCRdb copy is restricted to in-frame clones and leaves out a portion. The sample shows roughly 39,000 clones, approximately 94% of them seen only once. This CDR3 comprises 17 residues. Trimming removed 5 bases from V and 3 bases from J; junction bases left unmatched: 12. From germline, CDR1 is SEHNR and CDR2 FQNEAQ (reference sequence). This TCR derives from a human donor with active COVID-19. The donor label of this sample is uncertain. The sample consisted of peripheral blood. The V call is TRBV7-9, the J call TRBJ2-3; 9 nucleotides line up with TRBD1. The CDR3 coding sequence is TGTGCCAGCAGCCCTTTCGGCGGGACAGGGAGGACAGATACGCAGTATTTT. Its translation: CASSPFGGTGRTDTQYF. Full variable domain (rest looked up from reference TRBV7-9 and TRBJ2-3): DTGVSQNPRHKITKRGQNVTFRCDPISEHNRLYWYRQTLGQGPEFLTYFQNEAQLEKSRLLSDRFSAERPKGSFSTLEIQRTEQGDSAMYLCASSPFGGTGRTDTQYFGPGTRLTVL.